This TCR beta chain was documented in a study of control samples from healthy donors and cancer patients (dated by TCRdb to 2018 to 2020). Based on the germline V gene (reference sequence), the CDR1 and CDR2 sequences are SGHNT and YYREEE. From cysteine to phenylalanine, the CDR3 is 18 amino acids long. Just CDR3 DNA is preserved here, 54 bases in frame from base 1. From V the trimming removes 0 bases and from J it removes 5 bases, while the gene matches leave 9 bases of the junction unaccounted for. The receptor library was made with the immunoSEQ multiplex PCR assay. TCRdb retrieved this table from immuneACCESS and kept in-frame rearrangements only. Not all clones are present; in checked studies, unresolved V genes account for under half, and no reason is known for the remainder. Present in this sample are 45,000 to 60,000 clones, 94% of which were seen just once. The ten largest clones represent 3.5% to 4% of the sample.

In regard to this clone: It has no known antigen specificity. No base quality values were provided; no much bigger clone lies one nucleotide off.

Sequenced material: blood. The TCR was taken from a man in his thirties or forties in good health. This sequence uses TRBV5-4 and TRBJ2-3; 13 of the junction bases match TRBD2. The CDR3 reads as follows: CASSLGTSGGGLGDTQYF. The sequenced DNA: TGTGCCAGCAGCTTGGGCACTAGCGGGGGGGGCCTAGGAGATACGCAGTATTTT.